The present TCR beta chain was sequenced within a study of blood T cells in healthy people across ages. Germline trimming cut 8 bases from V and 3 bases from J; bases unmatched to any gene: 13. Germline values: CDR1 LNHDA, CDR2 SQIVND (reference sequence). The CDR3 runs 17 residues. It was with a sample-barcoded 5' primer and a J-beta primer mix that a second PCR of about 6 to 12 cycles was run. TCRdb reprocessed the 5' RACE reads via MiXCR and lists one record per CDR3 protein. The table lists 750,000 to 950,000 distinct CDR3 sequences, 29% of them singletons. The sample was also reused in another study, on T cells of mothers and their children. That paper adds: Random nucleotides (2-4) and sample barcodes were added by the M1S primer used in the second PCR.

V usage is TRBV19 and J usage is TRBJ2-2, with 9 positions matching TRBD1. Sequences were obtained from blood. The TCR sequence derives from a woman between 40 and 55 years old in good health. The CDR3 bases are TGTGCCAGTCGACCGGACGACAGGGGGTTGGACACCGGGGAGCTGTTTTTT. This sequence encodes CASRPDDRGLDTGELFF.